This TCR beta chain was captured in a study of T cell repertoires in cytomegalovirus infection. Study context: Epitope selection comprised recently identified HLA-C-restricted CMV epitopes and well-studied HLA-B-restricted CMV epitopes. An indication of both CMV infection and matching HLA type came from public TCR beta signatures.

This clonotype was observed at least ten times. Its antigen is not known. TCRdb re-derived calls from the reads in MiXCR, one entry per CDR3 protein. The repertoire has 700,000 to 900,000 distinct CDR3 sequences, about 27% of them found once; the top ten carry under 15%. The source is a human donor in good health (CMV status not recorded). Some clones in this sample may be carry-over from other donors' samples. The material sequenced was cultured CD8+ T cells from PBMCs, taken from culture after CMV antigen stimulation.

CDR3 residues: CASSLLHGQVLRDTQYF. Here the CDR3 DNA reads TGTGCCAGCAGCTTATTACACGGACAAGTTTTAAGGGATACGCAGTATTTT. The rearrangement links TRBV11-2 to TRBJ2-3; TRBD1 is a possible D gene (5 bases). Trimming shortened V by 2 bases and J by 6 bases, and 21 bases separated the two germline ends. CDR1 is SGHAT and CDR2 is FQNNGV in the germline V gene. The CDR3 consists of 17 residues.